This TCR beta chain is from a study of blood T cell repertoires in COVID-19. Study-level information: In each case, the material was cDNA or gDNA derived from T cells, B-cell-depleted T cells, or PBMCs.

Libraries were prepared by immunoSEQ multiplex PCR; TCRdb keeps only in-frame clonotypes and omits some of them. The sample gives roughly 40,000 clones, around four fifths of which show up once; less than 55% is in the top ten. The germline V gene has CDR1 SEHNR and CDR2 FQNEAQ (reference sequence). CDR3 length: 17 amino acids. V gave up 6 bases and J gave up 6 bases; unmatched junction bases: 18. The receptor was isolated from an elderly woman with active or convalescent COVID-19. The sequenced sample consisted of peripheral blood. The V call is TRBV7-9, the J call TRBJ2-3; 7 bases align to TRBD2. The CDR3 region has the DNA TGTGCCAGCAGTTACGGCGAGTGGGAGGGCCACCCGGATACGCAGTATTTT. Its translation: CASSYGEWEGHPDTQYF.